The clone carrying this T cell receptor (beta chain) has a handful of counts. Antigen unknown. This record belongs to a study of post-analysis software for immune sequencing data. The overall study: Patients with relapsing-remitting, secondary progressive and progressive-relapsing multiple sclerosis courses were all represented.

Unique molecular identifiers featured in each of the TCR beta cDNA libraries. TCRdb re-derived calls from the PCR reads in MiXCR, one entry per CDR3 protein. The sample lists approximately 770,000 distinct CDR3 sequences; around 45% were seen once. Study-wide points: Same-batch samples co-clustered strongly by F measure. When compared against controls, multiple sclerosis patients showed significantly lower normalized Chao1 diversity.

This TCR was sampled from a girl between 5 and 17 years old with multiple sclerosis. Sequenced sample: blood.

The CDR3 is CASSDSGQGSEKLFF. The CDR3 bases are TGTGCCAGCAGCGATTCGGGACAGGGATCTGAAAAACTGTTTTTT. This rearrangement joins TRBV7-9 to TRBJ1-4; 9 bases fit TRBD1. Losses at the gene ends were 5 bases for V and 7 bases for J; bases not matched to a gene: 8. Looked up from germline, CDR1 is SEHNR and CDR2 is FQNEAQ (reference sequence). This CDR3 spans 15 amino acids.